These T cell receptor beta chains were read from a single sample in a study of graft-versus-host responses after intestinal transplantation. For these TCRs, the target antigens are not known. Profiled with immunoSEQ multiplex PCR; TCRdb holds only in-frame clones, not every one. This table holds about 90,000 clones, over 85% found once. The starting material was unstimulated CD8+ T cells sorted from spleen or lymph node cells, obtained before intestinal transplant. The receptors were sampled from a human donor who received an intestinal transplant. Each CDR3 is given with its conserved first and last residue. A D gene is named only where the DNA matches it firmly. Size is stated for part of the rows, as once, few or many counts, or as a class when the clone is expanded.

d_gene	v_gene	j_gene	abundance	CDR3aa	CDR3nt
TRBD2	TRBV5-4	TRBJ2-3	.	CASSLGLADDTQYF	TGTGCCAGCAGCTTGGGACTAGCGGACGATACGCAGTATTTT
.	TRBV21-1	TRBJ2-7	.	CASSKEEWDREASYEQYF	TGTGCCAGCAGCAAAGAGGAGTGGGACAGGGAGGCCTCCTACGAGCAGTACTTC
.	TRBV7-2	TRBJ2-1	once	CASSPDRPRYNEQFF	TGTGCCAGCAGCCCCGACAGGCCCCGCTACAATGAGCAGTTCTTC
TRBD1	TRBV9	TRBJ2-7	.	CASSVDGTGGYEQYF	TGTGCCAGCAGCGTAGACGGGACAGGGGGCTACGAGCAGTACTTC
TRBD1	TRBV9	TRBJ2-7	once	CASSVAAGTGGYEQYF	TGTGCCAGCAGCGTAGCCGCCGGGACAGGGGGCTACGAGCAGTACTTC
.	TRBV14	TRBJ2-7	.	CASSLWTATYSYEQYF	TGTGCCAGCAGCCTGTGGACAGCGACCTACTCCTACGAGCAGTACTTC
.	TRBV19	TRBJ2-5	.	CASSMVAKETQYF	TGTGCCAGTAGTATGGTAGCGAAAGAGACCCAGTACTTC
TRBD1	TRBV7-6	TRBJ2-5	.	CASSSRDSDAQETQYF	TGTGCCAGCAGCTCCCGGGACAGCGACGCTCAAGAGACCCAGTACTTC
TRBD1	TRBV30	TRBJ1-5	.	CAWSVLSSTGWNQPQHF	TGTGCCTGGAGTGTACTTTCGTCGACAGGGTGGAATCAGCCCCAGCATTTT
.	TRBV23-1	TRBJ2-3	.	CASTPRRYTDTQYF	TGCGCCAGCACTCCTAGACGGTACACAGATACGCAGTATTTT
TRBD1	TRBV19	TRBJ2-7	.	CASSSGTGMYEQYF	TGTGCCAGTAGTTCCGGGACAGGGATGTACGAGCAGTACTTC
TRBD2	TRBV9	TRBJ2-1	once	CASSASGTSANEQFF	TGTGCCAGCAGCGCAAGTGGGACTAGCGCCAATGAGCAGTTCTTC
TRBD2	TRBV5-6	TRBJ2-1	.	CASKNLAASYNEQFF	TGTGCCAGCAAAAATCTAGCGGCCTCCTACAATGAGCAGTTCTTC
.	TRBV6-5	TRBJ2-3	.	CASSYLAGVTDTQYF	TGTGCCAGCAGTTACTTGGCGGGCGTCACAGATACGCAGTATTTT
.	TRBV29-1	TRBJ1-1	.	CSGGGGNTEAFF	TGCAGCGGCGGGGGGGGGAACACTGAAGCTTTCTTT
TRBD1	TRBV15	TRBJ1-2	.	CATSRDDRGFYGYTF	TGTGCCACCAGCAGAGACGACAGGGGATTCTATGGCTACACCTTC
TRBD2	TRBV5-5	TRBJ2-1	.	CASSSGTSDGDEQFF	TGTGCCAGCAGCTCAGGGACTAGCGACGGCGATGAGCAGTTCTTC
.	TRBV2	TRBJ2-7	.	CATTVKSRSYEQYF	TGTGCCACCACGGTGAAGTCTCGCTCCTACGAGCAGTACTTC
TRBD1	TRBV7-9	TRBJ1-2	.	CASSLGGQGHPYGYTF	TGTGCCAGCAGCCTCGGGGGACAGGGCCATCCCTATGGCTACACCTTC
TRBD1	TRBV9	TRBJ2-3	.	CASSVQTGGSTDTQYF	TGTGCCAGCAGCGTCCAGACAGGGGGCAGCACAGATACGCAGTATTTT
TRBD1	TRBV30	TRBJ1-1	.	CAWSVPGTVLGNTEAFF	TGTGCCTGGAGTGTACCCGGGACAGTCCTGGGGAACACTGAAGCTTTCTTT
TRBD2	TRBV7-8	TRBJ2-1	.	CASSLTVHGLAGNNEQFF	TGTGCCAGCAGCTTAACAGTCCATGGGCTAGCGGGAAACAATGAGCAGTTCTTC
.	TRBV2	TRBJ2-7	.	CASSETLGQHYEQYF	TGTGCCAGCAGTGAAACCCTGGGACAACATTACGAGCAGTACTTC
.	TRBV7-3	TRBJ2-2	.	CASSLAGNTGELFF	TGTGCCAGCAGCTTAGCGGGAAACACCGGGGAGCTGTTTTTT
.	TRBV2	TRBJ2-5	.	CASSGLKETQYF	TGTGCCAGCAGTGGACTAAAAGAGACCCAGTACTTC
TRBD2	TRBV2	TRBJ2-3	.	CASSLLAGGTDTQYF	TGTGCCAGCAGCTTGTTAGCGGGGGGAACAGATACGCAGTATTTT
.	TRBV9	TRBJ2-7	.	CASSADLINYEQYF	TGTGCCAGCAGCGCAGATCTGATTAACTACGAGCAGTACTTC
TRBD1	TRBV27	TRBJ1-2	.	CGSSGGYGYTF	TGTGGTTCCTCAGGGGGCTATGGCTACACCTTC
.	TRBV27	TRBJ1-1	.	CASSSGGSATEAFF	TGTGCCAGCTCCAGTGGAGGGAGCGCCACTGAAGCTTTCTTT
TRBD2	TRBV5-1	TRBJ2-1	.	CASSLAGLAGSNEQFF	TGCGCCAGCAGCTTGGCGGGACTAGCGGGGAGCAATGAGCAGTTCTTC
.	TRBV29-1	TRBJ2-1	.	CSAQGGAVVSNEQFF	TGCAGCGCTCAGGGTGGAGCCGTAGTTTCCAATGAGCAGTTCTTC
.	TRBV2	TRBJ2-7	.	CASRTTGTPTYEQYF	TGTGCCAGCAGAACAACCGGGACACCGACGTACGAGCAGTACTTC
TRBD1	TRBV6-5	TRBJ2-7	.	CASSYATGAYEQYF	TGTGCCAGCAGTTACGCGACAGGGGCCTACGAGCAGTACTTC
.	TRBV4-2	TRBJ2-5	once	CASSQGAGEEETQYF	TGTGCCAGCAGCCAAGGAGCAGGGGAAGAGGAGACCCAGTACTTC
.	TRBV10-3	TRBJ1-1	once	CATRSEGGTEAFF	TGTGCCACCAGGAGTGAGGGAGGGACTGAAGCTTTCTTT
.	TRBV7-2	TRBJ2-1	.	CASSFLPTGQSYNEQFF	TGTGCCAGCAGCTTTTTGCCCACCGGACAGTCCTACAATGAGCAGTTCTTC
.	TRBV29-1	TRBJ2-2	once	CSVESASSNTGELFF	TGCAGCGTTGAATCGGCTAGCTCGAACACCGGGGAGCTGTTTTTT
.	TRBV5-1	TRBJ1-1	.	CASSQDRSPEAFF	TGCGCCAGCAGCCAAGACAGGTCCCCTGAAGCTTTCTTT
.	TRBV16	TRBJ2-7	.	CASSQNPVRESYEQYF	TGTGCCAGCAGCCAAAACCCGGTGAGAGAGTCCTACGAGCAGTACTTC
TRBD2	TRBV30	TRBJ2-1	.	CAWVSFGLAGVKGVF	TGTGCCTGGGTATCGTTTGGACTAGCGGGAGTTAAGGGGGTCTTC
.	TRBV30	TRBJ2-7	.	CAWMDQGKSYEQYF	TGTGCCTGGATGGATCAGGGGAAGTCCTACGAGCAGTACTTC
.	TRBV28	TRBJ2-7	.	CASSLSGGSSYEQYF	TGTGCCAGCAGTTTATCGGGGGGCAGCTCCTACGAGCAGTACTTC
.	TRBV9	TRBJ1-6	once	CASSVAGGNSPLHF	TGTGCCAGCAGCGTAGCGGGAGGAAATTCACCCCTCCACTTT
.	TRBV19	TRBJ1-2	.	CASSAGFDGYTF	TGTGCCAGTAGTGCGGGGTTTGATGGCTACACCTTC
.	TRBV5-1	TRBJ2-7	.	CASSLLEGEGGHEQYF	TGCGCCAGCAGCTTGCTGGAGGGTGAGGGCGGCCACGAGCAGTACTTC
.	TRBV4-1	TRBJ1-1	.	CASSQAPGHLNTEAFF	TGCGCCAGCAGCCAAGCTCCGGGACATTTGAACACTGAAGCTTTCTTT